Listed below are T cell receptor beta chains from one sample, sequenced in a study of blood T cells in healthy people across ages. TCRdb reprocessed the 5' RACE reads via MiXCR and lists one record per CDR3 protein. This table holds roughly 900,000 distinct CDR3 sequences, approximately 49% found once. The specimen was blood. These TCRs come from a man aged 30-40 years in good health. CDR3s include the opening cysteine and the closing phenylalanine or tryptophan.

V gene: TRBV11-2; CDR3 length: 15; J gene: TRBJ2-3; CDR3 protein: CASSFGFSSTDTQYF
V gene: TRBV29-1; CDR3 length: 11; J gene: TRBJ2-7; CDR3 protein: CSVGGQGPQYF
V gene: TRBV20-1; CDR3 length: 14; J gene: TRBJ1-6; CDR3 protein: CSAVQGKESSPLHF
V gene: TRBV18; CDR3 length: 15; J gene: TRBJ1-2; CDR3 protein: CASSPPFRAGDGYTF
V gene: TRBV7-9; CDR3 length: 16; J gene: TRBJ2-3; CDR3 protein: CASSFSQGNPTDTQYF
V gene: TRBV27; CDR3 length: 15; J gene: -; CDR3 protein: CASSLVPDRGYEQYF
V gene: TRBV7-2; CDR3 length: 14; J gene: TRBJ2-7; CDR3 protein: CASSPGASSYEQYF
V gene: TRBV20-1; CDR3 length: 14; J gene: -; CDR3 protein: CSATGTGDPYEQYF
V gene: TRBV4-2; CDR3 length: 15; J gene: TRBJ2-1; CDR3 protein: CASTVGLAGYNEQFF
V gene: TRBV29-1; CDR3 length: 13; J gene: TRBJ2-3; CDR3 protein: CSVGLYLTDTQYF
V gene: TRBV10-3; CDR3 length: 15; J gene: TRBJ1-2; CDR3 protein: CATANRDTMNYGYTF
V gene: TRBV29-1; CDR3 length: 11; J gene: TRBJ2-1; CDR3 protein: CSVGPYNEQFF
V gene: TRBV4-2; CDR3 length: 15; J gene: TRBJ2-3; CDR3 protein: CASSTDPSGTDTQYF
V gene: TRBV9; CDR3 length: 15; J gene: TRBJ2-3; CDR3 protein: CASSVAASGGDTQYF
V gene: TRBV20-1; CDR3 length: 14; J gene: TRBJ1-1; CDR3 protein: CSARGQAMNTEAFF
V gene: TRBV5-4; CDR3 length: 12; J gene: TRBJ1-2; CDR3 protein: CASKGENYGYTF
V gene: TRBV20-1; CDR3 length: 13; J gene: TRBJ1-4; CDR3 protein: CSAWDSNNEKLFF
V gene: TRBV7-8; CDR3 length: 15; J gene: TRBJ2-3; CDR3 protein: CASQVSGGGTDTQYF
V gene: TRBV28; CDR3 length: 13; J gene: TRBJ2-7; CDR3 protein: CASKAGDSYEQYF
V gene: TRBV27; CDR3 length: 14; J gene: -; CDR3 protein: CASSLGQEGDIQYF
V gene: TRBV9; CDR3 length: 16; J gene: TRBJ2-5; CDR3 protein: CASSVAGEGGQETQYF
V gene: TRBV5-1; CDR3 length: 14; J gene: TRBJ2-5; CDR3 protein: CASSLRVGGETQYF
V gene: TRBV10-3; CDR3 length: 15; J gene: TRBJ2-1; CDR3 protein: CAINSGPSSYNEQFF
V gene: TRBV7-2; CDR3 length: 13; J gene: TRBJ2-3; CDR3 protein: CASSFSNTDTQYF
V gene: TRBV5-1; CDR3 length: 14; J gene: TRBJ2-1; CDR3 protein: CASRIAGDYNEQFF
V gene: TRBV20-1; CDR3 length: 14; J gene: TRBJ1-1; CDR3 protein: CSALPTWVGTEAFF
V gene: TRBV4-2; CDR3 length: 17; J gene: TRBJ2-5; CDR3 protein: CASSQDGVAGGQETQYF